This T cell receptor beta chain originates from a study of OX40 agonist ivuxolimab in advanced cancers. Study details: A male proportion of about 80% was recorded, with mean age approximately 57 years and range 23 to 79.

From germline, CDR1 is MDHEN and CDR2 SYDVKM. The CDR3 totals 14 residues. V was clipped by 6 bases and J by 1 base, with 10 bases between them. As to this clone: Its antigen remains unidentified.

TCRdb's table, derived via immunoSEQ multiplex PCR, lists solely in-frame clones and lacks some. The sample lists around 35,000 clones; 65% to 85% were seen once. Study conclusions and caveats: Among the lowest peripheral clonal expansion occurred in 0.1-3.0 mg/kg partial responders. Some nonresponders also had low normalized T-cell clonal expansion. CD4+ and CD8+ blood T cells expanded clonally by week 6 at 0.1 to 3.0 mg/kg.

This sequence joins TRBV28 and TRBJ1-5; D is unresolved. The sample in question was CD4+ or CD8+ T cells sorted from blood, obtained in a trial of the OX40 agonist ivuxolimab. The sequence was obtained from an adult with an advanced solid tumor such as melanoma, head and neck, liver or kidney cancer. CDR3 in amino acids: CASSRVRSNQPQHF. CDR3 in DNA: TGTGCCAGCAGCCGGGTACGGAGCAATCAGCCCCAGCATTTT.